The following is a T cell receptor (beta chain) sequence with its context. TCRdb keeps only in-frame clones here, not all; method: immunoSEQ multiplex PCR. The repertoire holds approximately 23,000 clones, around 89% seen once, with under 8% in the top ten. This sample is part of a study of T cell changes during pregnancy in multiple sclerosis. The length of the CDR3 is 16 residues. Germline V gene sequence: CDR1 MNHEY, CDR2 SMNVEV (reference sequence). Trimming took off 3 bases at V and 0 bases at J, with 9 bases between the two ends. The chain links TRBV27 to TRBJ2-6; maybe TRBD1 (6 bases). The sample here was CD8+ T cells from peripheral blood mononuclear cells, taken in the first trimester of pregnancy. This receptor was obtained from a female donor with multiple sclerosis, enrolled in a pregnancy study. CDR3 DNA: TGTGCCAGCAGTTTGGACAGAAGCTCTGGGGCCAACGTCCTGACTTTC. It codes for CASSLDRSSGANVLTF.